The clone carrying this TCR beta chain was observed a handful of times. The sample originates from a study of blood T cell repertoires in COVID-19. Study-level background: Acute and convalescent COVID-19 specimens originated in the United States, Italy and Spain. PBMCs, B-cell-depleted T cells, or T cells were the source of the cDNA or gDNA that made up the material.

Authors' analysis steps: Estimation of nucleated cell counts relied on the amplification of reference gene primers. The repertoire was sequenced with immunoSEQ multiplex PCR; TCRdb's copy has only in-frame clones and lacks some. D and trimming were read from the DNA, whereas the V and J calls and clone size are those reported in that table. In the table there are just over 200,000 clones, around 84% of which are singletons. V was shortened by 1 base and J by 3 bases, with 16 bases between the two germline ends. The CDR3 runs to 17 residues. Germline V gene data show CDR1 as SEHNR and CDR2 as FQNEAQ (reference sequence).

The clonotype was recovered from a man older than 75 with acute or convalescent COVID-19. Material for sequencing was peripheral blood. The chain combines TRBV7-9 with TRBJ2-1; possible D gene TRBD1, 5 bases. The CDR3 is CASSLDGAWTGYNEQFF. The CDR3 nucleotides read TGTGCCAGCAGCTTAGATGGGGCGTGGACGGGCTACAATGAGCAGTTCTTC.